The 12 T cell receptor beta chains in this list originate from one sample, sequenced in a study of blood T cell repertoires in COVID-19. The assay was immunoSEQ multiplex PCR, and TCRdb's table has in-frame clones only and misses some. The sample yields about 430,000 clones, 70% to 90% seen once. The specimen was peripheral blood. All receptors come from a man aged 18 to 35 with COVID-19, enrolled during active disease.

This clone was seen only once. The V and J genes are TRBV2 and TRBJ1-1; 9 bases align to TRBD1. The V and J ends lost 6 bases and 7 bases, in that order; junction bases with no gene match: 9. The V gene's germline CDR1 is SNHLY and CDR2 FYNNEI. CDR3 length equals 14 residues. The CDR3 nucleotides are TGTGCCAGCAGCCCCGGGACAGGGATGAATGAAGCTTTCTTT. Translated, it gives CASSPGTGMNEAFF.

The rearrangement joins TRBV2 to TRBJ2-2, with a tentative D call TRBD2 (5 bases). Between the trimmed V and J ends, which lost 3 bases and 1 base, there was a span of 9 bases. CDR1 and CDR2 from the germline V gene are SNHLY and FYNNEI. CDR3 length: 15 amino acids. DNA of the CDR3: TGTGCCAGCAGTGATATGGGGAGGAACACCGGGGAGCTGTTTTTT. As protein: CASSDMGRNTGELFF.

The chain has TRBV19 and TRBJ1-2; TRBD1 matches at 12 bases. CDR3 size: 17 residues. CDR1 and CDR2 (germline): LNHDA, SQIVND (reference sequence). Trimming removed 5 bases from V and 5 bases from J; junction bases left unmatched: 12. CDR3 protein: CASSPEPGQGALYGYTF. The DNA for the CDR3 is TGTGCCAGTAGTCCGGAACCGGGACAGGGGGCCCTGTATGGCTACACCTTC.

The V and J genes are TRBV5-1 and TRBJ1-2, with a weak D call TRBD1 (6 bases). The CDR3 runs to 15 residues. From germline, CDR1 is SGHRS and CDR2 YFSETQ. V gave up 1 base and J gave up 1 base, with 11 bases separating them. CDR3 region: CASSLSGVINYGYTF. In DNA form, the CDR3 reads TGCGCCAGCAGCTTGTCAGGGGTTATTAACTATGGCTACACCTTC.

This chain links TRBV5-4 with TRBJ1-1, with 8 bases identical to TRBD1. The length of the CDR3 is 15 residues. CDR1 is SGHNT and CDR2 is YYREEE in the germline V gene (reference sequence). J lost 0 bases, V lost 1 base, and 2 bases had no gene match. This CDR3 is CASSLPGGMNTEAFF. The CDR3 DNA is TGTGCCAGCAGCTTGCCAGGGGGCATGAACACTGAAGCTTTCTTT.

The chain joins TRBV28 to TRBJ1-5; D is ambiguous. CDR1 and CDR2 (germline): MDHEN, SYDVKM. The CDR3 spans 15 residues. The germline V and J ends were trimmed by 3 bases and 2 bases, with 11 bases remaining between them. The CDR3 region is CASSLPGIRNQPQHF. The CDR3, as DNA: TGTGCCAGCAGTTTGCCAGGAATCCGCAATCAGCCCCAGCATTTT. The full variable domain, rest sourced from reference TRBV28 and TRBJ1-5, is DVKVTQSSRYLVKRTGEKVFLECVQDMDHENMFWYRQDPGLGLRLIYFSYDVKMKEKGDIPEGYSVSREKKERFSLILESASTNQTSMYLCASSLPGIRNQPQHFGDGTRLSIL.

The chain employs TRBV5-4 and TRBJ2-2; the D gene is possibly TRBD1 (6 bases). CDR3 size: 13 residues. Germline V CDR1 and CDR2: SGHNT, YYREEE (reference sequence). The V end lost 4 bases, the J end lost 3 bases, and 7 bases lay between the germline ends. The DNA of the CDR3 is TGTGCCAGCAGCGGACAGCACACCGGGGAGCTGTTTTTT. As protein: CASSGQHTGELFF.

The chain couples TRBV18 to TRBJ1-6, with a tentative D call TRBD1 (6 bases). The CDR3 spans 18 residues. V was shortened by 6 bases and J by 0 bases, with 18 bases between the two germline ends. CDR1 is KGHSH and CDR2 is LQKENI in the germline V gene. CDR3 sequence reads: CASSLFGQRSSYNSPLHF. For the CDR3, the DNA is TGTGCCAGCTCTCTATTCGGACAGAGAAGCTCCTATAATTCACCCCTCCACTTT.

CDR3 nucleotides: TGCGCCAGCAGCTTGGACGGTGAAAACACCGGGGAGCTGTTTTTT. This gives the protein CASSLDGENTGELFF. V usage is TRBV5-1 and J usage is TRBJ2-2; no reliable D call. CDR3 length: 15 amino acids. From germline, CDR1 is SGHRS and CDR2 YFSETQ. V was cut by 0 bases and J by 2 bases, with 8 bases left in between.

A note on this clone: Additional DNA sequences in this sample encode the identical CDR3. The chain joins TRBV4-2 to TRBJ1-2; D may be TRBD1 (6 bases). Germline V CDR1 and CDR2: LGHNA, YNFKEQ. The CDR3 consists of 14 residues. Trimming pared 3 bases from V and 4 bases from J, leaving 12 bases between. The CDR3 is CASSQEQGSYGYTF. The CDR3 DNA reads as TGTGCCAGCAGCCAGGAACAGGGATCCTATGGCTACACCTTC.

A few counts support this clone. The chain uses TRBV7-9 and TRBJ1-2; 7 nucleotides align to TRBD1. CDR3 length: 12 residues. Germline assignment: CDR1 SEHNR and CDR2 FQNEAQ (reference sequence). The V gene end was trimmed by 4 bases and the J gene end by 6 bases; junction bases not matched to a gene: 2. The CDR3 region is CASSSGQNGYTF. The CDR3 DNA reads TGTGCCAGCAGCTCGGGACAGAATGGCTACACCTTC.

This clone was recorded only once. The CDR3 loop is CASSQDPGTASYEQYF. The CDR3 DNA reads as TGTGCCAGCAGCCAAGATCCAGGGACAGCGTCCTACGAGCAGTACTTC. This chain joins TRBV3-1 (or the pseudogene TRBV3-2) and TRBJ2-7; 7 nucleotides align to TRBD1. Germline CDR1 reads LGHDT; CDR2 reads YNNKEL (reference sequence). This CDR3 has 16 amino acids. With 0 bases clipped from V and 1 base from J, the junction kept 6 bases outside the gene matches.